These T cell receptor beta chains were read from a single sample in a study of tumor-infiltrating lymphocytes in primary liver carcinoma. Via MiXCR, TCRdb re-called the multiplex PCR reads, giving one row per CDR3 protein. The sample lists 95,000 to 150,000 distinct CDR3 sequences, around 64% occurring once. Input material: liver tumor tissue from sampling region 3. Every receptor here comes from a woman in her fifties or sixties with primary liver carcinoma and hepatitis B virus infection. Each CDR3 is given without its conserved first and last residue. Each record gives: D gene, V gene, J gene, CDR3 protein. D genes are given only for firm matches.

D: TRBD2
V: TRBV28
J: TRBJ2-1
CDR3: ASRTTAGGGYNEQF

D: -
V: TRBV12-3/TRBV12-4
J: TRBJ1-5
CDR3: TSSPGSENQPQQ

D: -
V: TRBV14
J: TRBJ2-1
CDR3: TSSRDRERTRKPQF

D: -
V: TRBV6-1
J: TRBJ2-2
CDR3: VSRAGQNTGELF

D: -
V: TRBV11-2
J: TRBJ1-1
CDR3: VSSRGGNIEAF

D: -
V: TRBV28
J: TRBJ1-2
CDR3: ASSFVGPNCGYT

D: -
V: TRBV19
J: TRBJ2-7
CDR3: ATASGTRTYEQY

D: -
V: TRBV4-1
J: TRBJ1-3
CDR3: ASSPLLGPSGNTIY

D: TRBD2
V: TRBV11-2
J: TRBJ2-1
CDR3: VSSLMREWGEQL

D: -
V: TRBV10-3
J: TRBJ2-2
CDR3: AISENLGYTGELF

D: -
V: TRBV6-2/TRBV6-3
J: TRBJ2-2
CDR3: ASSYPRGRAKGELF

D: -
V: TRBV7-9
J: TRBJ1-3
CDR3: ASSLARARGNTIY

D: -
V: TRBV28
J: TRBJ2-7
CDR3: ASSPDKGEQY

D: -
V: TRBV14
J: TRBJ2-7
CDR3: ASSQDWGLAHEQY

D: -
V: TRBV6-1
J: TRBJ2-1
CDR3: ASSELTDEQF

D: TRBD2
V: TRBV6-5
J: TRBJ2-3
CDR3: TSGNAGATDMQY

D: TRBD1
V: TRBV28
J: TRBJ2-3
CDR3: ASGRTGASTDTQY

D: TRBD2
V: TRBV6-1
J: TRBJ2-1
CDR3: ASSEARGTPGLKRYNEQF

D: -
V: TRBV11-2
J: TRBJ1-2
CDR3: ASSLERASGGDYT

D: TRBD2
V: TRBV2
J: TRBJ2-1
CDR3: ASSVNTRTSKNEHF

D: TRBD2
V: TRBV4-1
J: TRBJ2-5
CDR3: ASTLAGLQETLY

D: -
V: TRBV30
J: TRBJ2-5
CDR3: AWSVETQY

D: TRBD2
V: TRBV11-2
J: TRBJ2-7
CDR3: ASSFSCPGGPYEQY

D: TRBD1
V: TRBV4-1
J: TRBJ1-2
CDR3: ASSQTVRQGASYGYT

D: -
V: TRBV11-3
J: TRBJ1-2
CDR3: ASSPTTAAIY

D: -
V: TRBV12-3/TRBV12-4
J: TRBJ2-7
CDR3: ASSFASTSYGQY

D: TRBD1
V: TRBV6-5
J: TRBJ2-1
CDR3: ASRGQGDYNEQF